Below, one TCR beta chain is given with its context. Its cognate antigen is unknown. These data come from a study of regulatory T cells in long-lasting Graves disease. On the study more broadly: Persistent Graves' disease required over 5 years of antithyroid drugs and positive TSH receptor antibodies.

Regarding time point: persistent/refractory GD, antithyroid drugs over 5 years with positive TRAb. The TCR library was made from RNA that had been extracted from PBMCs in TRIzol. Findings of the study overall: TRBV28, TRBJ1-2 and TRBJ2-5 were segments that persistent disease favored. With a small sample size, accuracy may have been reduced. No thyroid tissue was studied; the work used peripheral blood only.

Arm-PCR of CDR3 regions and iRepertoire HTBI primers were the basis on which TCR beta libraries were built. One entry per CDR3 protein, called by TCRdb with MiXCR from the multiplex PCR reads. The sample lists approximately 400,000 distinct CDR3 sequences; less than 25% were seen once. Germline lookup yields CDR1 MNHNS and CDR2 SASEGT. V lost 7 bases and J 3 bases, leaving 6 bases between the germline ends. The CDR3 length is 11 residues. V is TRBV6-1 and J is TRBJ1-2; D gene ambiguous. The sample here was peripheral blood mononuclear cells (PBMCs), taken when the disease was refractory, from a patient treated with antithyroid drugs. This sequence was found in a female donor with Graves disease. CDR3 sequence (DNA): TGTGCCAGCAAGGGCCACTATGGCTACACCTTC. It specifies CASKGHYGYTF.